This T cell receptor (beta chain) is from a study of Ad26.COV2.S vaccination and SARS-CoV-2 variants. The overall study: Donor was assigned to the Ad26.COV2.S arm of trial COV1001.

This sample's treatment: about 20 received Ad26.COV2.S at low or high dose, single or two shots; about 5 received placebo; per-sample allocation not given. On day 63 after the first injection, vaccine and placebo recipients gave samples. The study's findings and limits: Vaccinees reportedly had broad spike-specific CD8+ and CD4+ T cell responses.

Assay used: immunoSEQ multiplex PCR; TCRdb lists only in-frame clones, some missing. The sample holds hundreds of thousands of clones, 83% seen once. As for this clone: Antigen specificity is unknown.

Germline V lookup: CDR1 MNHEY, CDR2 SMNVEV (reference sequence). CDR3 length equals 13 residues. V lost 5 bases and J lost 2, with 10 bases in between. The sequences come from peripheral blood, collected in a trial of Ad26.COV2.S vaccine versus placebo. The origin of this receptor is a person aged 18-65 years who received the Ad26.COV2.S COVID-19 vaccine or a placebo. The chain joins TRBV27 to TRBJ2-7; D is possibly TRBD1 or TRBD2 (5 bases each). CDR3 bases: TGTGCCAGCAGTCCGAGGGGAGCCTACGAGCAGTACTTC. It is translated as CASSPRGAYEQYF.